This T cell receptor beta chain was sequenced in a study of shared clonotypes between healthy human individuals. In the study overall: For every donor, three CD4 naive, three CD4 memory, two CD8 naive and one CD8 memory plates were used.

General study results and limits: In this cohort, only blood was sampled, and tissue repertoires likely differ.

Naive CD8 cells were CD45RO-negative, positively selected for CCR7, excluding terminally differentiated effector memory CD45RA+ cells. For every subset, genomic DNA was evenly distributed across several immunoSEQ plates. The DNA input per sorted-subset replicate PCR was 200 ng, corresponding to tens of thousands of T cell genomes. Produced via immunoSEQ multiplex PCR; TCRdb's table is partial and in-frame only. The sample lists a few million clones, approximately 92% occurring once. The CDR3 is made up of 14 amino acids. Germline-derived CDR1 and CDR2 are MNHEY and SMNVEV (reference sequence). The V and J ends lost 3 bases and 0 bases respectively, with 6 bases between them. A note on this clone: Its antigen is undetermined. Different DNA sequences within this sample yield the same CDR3.

This chain uses TRBV27 with TRBJ1-5, with a tentative D call TRBD1 (5 bases). Source material: naive CD8+ T cells from PBMCs. This clonotype was obtained from a young man in good health. Some clones in this sample may be carry-over from other donors' samples. The DNA of the CDR3 is TGTGCCAGCAGTTTTACAGGTAGCAATCAGCCCCAGCATTTT. It yields the protein CASSFTGSNQPQHF.